A single sample gave rise to the 15 T cell receptor beta chains below, sequenced in a study of blood T cells in healthy people across ages. For the second PCR, which ran for 7 to 11 cycles, a sample-barcoded 5' primer and a J-beta primer mix were used. From the 5' RACE reads, TCRdb called clonotypes with MiXCR, one entry per CDR3 protein. In the table there are about 1 million distinct CDR3 sequences, less than 50% of which are singletons. The specimen sequenced was blood. The receptors shown here come from a woman aged 55 to 70 in good health.

The CDR3 region is CASSGDRGETQYF. CDR3 nucleotides: TGCGCCAGCAGCGGTGACAGGGGAGAGACCCAGTACTTC. The genes are TRBV5-1 and TRBJ2-5; TRBD1 matches 8 bases. The CDR3 is made up of 13 amino acids. V lost 4 bases, J lost 4 bases, and 3 bases stayed unmatched. Germline assignment: CDR1 SGHRS and CDR2 YFSETQ.

J is TRBJ2-1 and V is TRBV27, with D maybe TRBD1 (6 bases). The V gene lost 4 bases and the J gene lost 5 bases, with 18 bases spanning the gap. CDR1 is MNHEY and CDR2 is SMNVEV in the germline V gene (reference sequence). This CDR3 comprises 16 residues. CDR3 bases: TGTGCCAGCAGTTCACAATCCGGGACACTAAACAATGAGCAGTTCTTC. It is translated as CASSSQSGTLNNEQFF.

This rearrangement joins TRBV5-1 to TRBJ1-1; D remains ambiguous. Germline V gene sequence: CDR1 SGHRS, CDR2 YFSETQ. The CDR3 length is 14 residues. Trimming took 0 bases from V and 3 from J, leaving 9 bases between them. As DNA, the CDR3 is TGCGCCAGCAGCTTGGATCGTGCGGACACTGAAGCTTTCTTT. Its translation is CASSLDRADTEAFF.

The chain joins TRBV27 to TRBJ2-1; 7 bases agree with TRBD2. The CDR3 extends over 13 amino acids. J lost 3 bases, V lost 6 bases, and 2 bases had no gene match. Per the germline V gene, CDR1 is MNHEY and CDR2 is SMNVEV (reference sequence). The CDR3, as DNA: TGTGCCAGCAGGGGGAGGGGCTACAATGAGCAGTTCTTC. This encodes CASRGRGYNEQFF.

Regarding this clonotype: The junction shows a germline mismatch at one end, possibly a read error. The chain uses TRBV6-5 and TRBJ2-2; TRBD2 is a possible D gene (7 bases). The V gene's germline CDR1 is MNHEY and CDR2 SVGAGI. The CDR3 loop spans 15 amino acids. DNA for the CDR3: TGTGCCAGCAGTTACTCGAGGTCGGGGGGCGGGGAGCCGTTTTTT. Protein product: CASSYSRSGGGEPFF.

This clonotype was seen a handful of times. The gene calls are TRBV24-1 and TRBJ2-1; weak D call: TRBD1 (5 bases). Germline V gives CDR1 KGHDR, CDR2 SFDVKD. The V gene lost 5 bases and the J gene lost 8 bases, with 6 bases spanning the gap. The CDR3 loop spans 11 amino acids. For the CDR3, the DNA is TGTGCCACCAGTGTAGGGGATGAGCAGTTCTTC. It is translated as CATSVGDEQFF.

This clonotype was counted only a few times. V is TRBV24-1 and J is TRBJ2-3; maybe TRBD2 (6 bases). Between the trimmed V and J ends, which lost 0 bases and 3 bases, there was a span of 9 bases. This CDR3 spans 15 amino acids. CDR1 and CDR2 (germline): KGHDR, SFDVKD. CDR3 coding DNA: TGTGCCACCAGTGATTTGTCGGGAGTGACAGATACGCAGTATTTT. This translates into CATSDLSGVTDTQYF.

The rearrangement uses TRBV18 and TRBJ2-7; TRBD2 aligns across 8 bases. Germline assignment: CDR1 KGHSH and CDR2 LQKENI. The CDR3 is made up of 15 amino acids. V shed 3 bases and J 0 bases; nucleotides not matched to a gene: 4. The CDR3 protein is CASSPTSDYSYEQYF. For the CDR3, the DNA is TGTGCCAGCTCACCGACTAGCGACTACTCCTACGAGCAGTACTTC.

The rearrangement uses TRBV2 and TRBJ1-4, with 8 bases lining up with TRBD1. Germline V CDR1 and CDR2: SNHLY, FYNNEI. The CDR3 covers 16 residues. Germline trimming cut 6 bases from V and 8 bases from J; bases unmatched to any gene: 14. Here the CDR3 reads CASRGRQGPQGEKLFF. CDR3 bases: TGTGCCAGCAGGGGACGACAGGGGCCGCAAGGGGAAAAACTGTTTTTT.

There are a few counts of this clonotype. The CDR3 loop reads CAISESPGTSNQPQHF. CDR3 coding DNA: TGTGCCATCAGTGAGTCGCCGGGGACGAGCAATCAGCCCCAGCATTTT. The V call is TRBV10-3, the J call TRBJ1-5; perhaps TRBD1 as D (5 bases). The V gene's germline CDR1 is ENHRY and CDR2 SYGVKD. The CDR3 loop spans 16 amino acids. V was shortened by 0 bases and J by 1 base, with 10 bases between the two germline ends.

This clonotype was seen a few times. V gene TRBV10-3 combines with J gene TRBJ2-1; D perhaps matches TRBD2 (6 bases). CDR1 is ENHRY and CDR2 is SYGVKD in the germline V gene. This CDR3 has 13 amino acids. V was shortened by 8 bases and J by 12 bases, with 20 bases between the two germline ends. CDR3 DNA: TGTGCCATCCAAGATTGGGGAGCCGGGGGGCAGTTCTTC. Amino acids: CAIQDWGAGGQFF.

This rearrangement joins TRBV7-9 to TRBJ1-2, with D uncertain. This CDR3 is built from 13 residues. Germline V gives CDR1 SEHNR, CDR2 FQNEAQ (reference sequence). V gave up 5 bases and J gave up 7 bases, with 14 bases separating them. The CDR3 DNA is TGTGCCAGCAGCCCAGGTGCCGGAAGTGGCTACACCTTC. The encoded protein is CASSPGAGSGYTF.

The chain employs TRBV7-3 and TRBJ2-1, with D tentatively TRBD1 or TRBD2 (5 bases each). Germline-derived CDR1 and CDR2 are SGHTA and FQGTGA. V shed 1 base and J shed 13 bases, with 23 bases lying between them. The CDR3 is made up of 16 amino acids. The DNA for the CDR3 is TGTGCCAGCAGCTTAAATCCCCCGGGTTTGGGGGAGACCCAGTTCTTC. It specifies CASSLNPPGLGETQFF.

CDR3 sequence: CSVARFGGEQYF. The CDR3 DNA reads as TGCAGCGTTGCGAGATTTGGCGGCGAGCAGTACTTC. The V call is TRBV29-1, the J call TRBJ2-5; D unclear. The J call may be mistaken, given a closer DNA end match to TRBJ2-7. This CDR3 spans 12 amino acids. Germline loops: CDR1 SQVTM, CDR2 ANQGSEA.

The chain couples TRBV30 to TRBJ2-1; tentatively, D is TRBD1 or TRBD2 (5 bases each). Trimming took 7 bases from V and 2 from J, leaving 12 bases between them. Germline loops: CDR1 GTSNPN, CDR2 SVGIG (reference sequence). The CDR3 has 13 residues. This CDR3 is CASSGSTYNEQFF. The CDR3 DNA sequence: TGTGCCTCATCAGGGAGTACCTACAATGAGCAGTTCTTC.